The 27 T cell receptor beta chains below all came from one sample that was sequenced in a study of blood T cells in healthy people across ages. Then a second PCR, running about 6 to 12 cycles, was carried out with a sample-barcoded 5' primer and a J-beta primer mix. One entry per CDR3 protein, called by TCRdb with MiXCR from the 5' RACE reads. The sample contains 1.5 million to 2 million distinct CDR3 sequences, roughly 50% of which appear only once. Sequencing input: blood. The receptors here all came from a woman in her thirties or forties in good health.

This chain connects TRBV5-4 to TRBJ1-1; maybe TRBD1 (5 bases). V lost 4 bases, J lost 4 bases, and 20 bases lay in between. The CDR3 has 16 amino acids. Germline lookup yields CDR1 SGHNT and CDR2 YYREEE (reference sequence). The CDR3 sequence is CASSHSLWGGGTEAFF. DNA of the CDR3: TGTGCCAGCAGCCATAGTCTCTGGGGCGGAGGCACTGAAGCTTTCTTT.

V usage is TRBV20-1 and J usage is TRBJ2-1; TRBD2 agrees at 10 bases. Germline loops: CDR1 DFQATT, CDR2 SNEGSKA (reference sequence). V gave up 4 bases and J gave up 7 bases; unmatched junction bases: 10. The CDR3 is 15 residues long. CDR3 in DNA: TGCAGTGCTACCGAGCGGGGGGGCCCAAAGAATGAGCAGTTCTTC. The encoded protein is CSATERGGPKNEQFF.

The genes are TRBV12-3 or TRBV12-4 and TRBJ2-3; the D gene could be TRBD1 or TRBD2 (5 bases each). The V gene lost 1 base and the J gene lost 6 bases, with 11 bases spanning the gap. This CDR3 spans 14 amino acids. The CDR3 reads CASSLGGIPDTQYF. CDR3 in DNA: TGTGCCAGCAGTTTAGGGGGGATCCCCGATACGCAGTATTTT.

The V gene is TRBV27, the J gene TRBJ2-5, with D possibly called TRBD1 or TRBD2 (5 bases each). Trimming took 6 bases from V and 4 from J, leaving 21 bases between them. The CDR3 is 16 residues long. Germline CDR1 is MNHEY and CDR2 is SMNVEV (reference sequence). The CDR3 DNA follows: TGTGCCAGCAGCCCTCGAGGGCAGGGAAGAAGAGAGACCCAGTACTTC. It yields the protein CASSPRGQGRRETQYF.

CDR3 bases: TGTGCCAGCAGTCGTTATAGGACGGTAGGGAGTGGGGCCAACGTCCTGACTTTC. This sequence encodes CASSRYRTVGSGANVLTF. The V gene is TRBV6-2 or TRBV6-3, the J gene TRBJ2-6; D might be TRBD2 (5 bases). This CDR3 spans 18 amino acids. With 5 bases removed from V and 3 bases from J, the gap between germline ends came to 20 bases. Germline lookup yields CDR1 MNHEY and CDR2 SVGEGT.

There are a few counts of this clonotype. V gene TRBV6-1 combines with J gene TRBJ1-2; tentative D call: TRBD1 (5 bases). Germline CDR1 reads MNHNS; CDR2 reads SASEGT. V lost 4 bases to trimming and J lost 6 bases, with 15 bases between them. There are 14 residues in the CDR3. The CDR3 bases are TGTGCCAGCAGTGCGGGACTCGTGAGGGATGGCTACACCTTC. Amino acid sequence: CASSAGLVRDGYTF.

This clonotype was picked up a small number of times. The chain employs TRBV7-2 and TRBJ2-3, with TRBD2 identical over 7 bases. Germline loops: CDR1 SGHTA, CDR2 FQGNSA. Unmatched junction bases numbered 8, after V lost 5 bases and J lost 3 bases. This CDR3 spans 15 amino acids. The CDR3 region is CASSPRGEMTDTQYF. CDR3 DNA: TGTGCCAGCAGCCCCCGGGGGGAGATGACAGATACGCAGTATTTT.

The chain carries TRBV20-1 and TRBJ2-3; TRBD1 matches at 7 bases. Unmatched junction bases numbered 6, after V lost 2 bases and J lost 1 base. This CDR3 spans 15 amino acids. Germline loops: CDR1 DFQATT, CDR2 SNEGSKA (reference sequence). The CDR3: CSARRDSGGTDTQYF. The CDR3 DNA sequence: TGCAGTGCTAGAAGGGACAGTGGGGGCACAGATACGCAGTATTTT.

The genes are TRBV12-3 or TRBV12-4 and TRBJ2-5, with D tentatively TRBD1 (6 bases). This CDR3 is built from 14 residues. Trimming cost V 6 bases and J 5 bases, with 16 bases left between them. The CDR3 loop is CASSRTVLGETQYF. The CDR3 nucleotides are TGTGCCAGCAGCAGGACAGTCCTAGGGGAGACCCAGTACTTC.

This clonotype was recorded a few times. The gene calls are TRBV20-1 and TRBJ2-5; either TRBD1 or TRBD2 may fit D (5 bases each). Per germline, CDR1 DFQATT and CDR2 SNEGSKA (reference sequence). Trimming cost V 0 bases and J 5 bases, with 13 bases left between them. The CDR3 loop spans 14 amino acids. The CDR3 sequence is CSAREGGREETQYF. The CDR3 bases are TGCAGTGCTAGAGAGGGCGGCAGGGAGGAGACCCAGTACTTC.

This clonotype came up many times. This chain uses TRBV24-1 with TRBJ2-1; 7 positions match TRBD1. Germline values: CDR1 KGHDR, CDR2 SFDVKD. After removal of 0 bases from V and 6 bases from J, the junction contained 4 bases not matched to a gene. CDR3 size: 15 residues. CDR3 region: CATSDLGGQVNEQFF. Written as DNA, the CDR3 is TGTGCCACCAGTGATTTGGGCGGACAGGTCAATGAGCAGTTCTTC.

This clonotype was counted once. The CDR3 spells CASSPARGRGTQYF. The CDR3 DNA reads as TGTGCCAGCAGTCCCGCCAGGGGGCGGGGGACCCAGTACTTC. This chain links TRBV25-1 with TRBJ2-7; 8 bases match TRBD1. The end of the DNA is better explained by TRBJ2-5, so the J call may be wrong. This CDR3 contains 14 residues. The germline gives CDR1 MGHDK, CDR2 SYGVNS.

V usage is TRBV20-1 and J usage is TRBJ2-7, with TRBD1 matching 9 bases. The germline CDR1 and CDR2 sequences are DFQATT and SNEGSKA (reference sequence). V lost 6 bases and J lost 5; bases outside the gene matches: 11. The CDR3 spans 14 residues. The DNA of the CDR3 is TGCAGTGCGTCTAGTGTGGGACAGGGCCACGAGCAGTACTTC. It specifies CSASSVGQGHEQYF.

CDR3 in amino acids: CASSPDRQTQFF. In DNA form, the CDR3 reads TGTGCCAGCAGTCCCGACAGGCAGACCCAGTTCTTC. The chain joins TRBV12-3 or TRBV12-4 to TRBJ2-1; tentatively, D is TRBD1 (6 bases). This CDR3 is built from 12 residues. V shed 5 bases and J shed 13 bases, with 15 bases lying between them.

This rearrangement joins TRBV3-1 to TRBJ2-7, with 8 bases lining up with TRBD2. The CDR3 is 18 amino acids. J lost 4 bases, V lost 2 bases, and 16 bases had no gene match. CDR1 LGHDT and CDR2 YNNKEL come from the germline V gene (reference sequence). The CDR3 coding sequence is TGTGCCAGCAGCCAACTACGCGGGGGGTTATCGAGCTCTTACGAGCAGTACTTC. As protein: CASSQLRGGLSSSYEQYF.

This chain links TRBV6-6 with TRBJ1-5, with D tentatively TRBD1 (5 bases). Trimming took 6 bases from V and 9 from J, leaving 21 bases between them. CDR1 MNHNY and CDR2 SVGAGI come from the germline V gene (reference sequence). The CDR3 loop spans 15 amino acids. CDR3 in amino acids: CASSPTLGGVVPQHF. In DNA, the CDR3 is TGTGCCAGCAGCCCCACGCTCGGGGGGGTAGTGCCCCAGCATTTT.

The chain joins TRBV18 to TRBJ1-2, with a tentative D call TRBD1 (6 bases). Trimming cost V 3 bases and J 1 base, with 18 bases left between them. The CDR3 is 17 residues long. In germline, CDR1 is KGHSH, CDR2 LQKENI. CDR3: CASSPSYVTGSNYGYTF. The CDR3, as DNA: TGTGCCAGCTCACCCTCGTATGTTACAGGGAGTAACTATGGCTACACCTTC.

This clonotype was seen a few times. The rearrangement joins TRBV5-1 to TRBJ1-4; D possibly corresponds to TRBD1 (5 bases). CDR3 length: 14 residues. Trimming removed 3 bases from V and 7 bases from J, with 13 bases in between. Germline CDR1 SGHRS, CDR2 YFSETQ. The CDR3 loop reads CASSSGRGGEKLFF. The CDR3 nucleotides are TGCGCCAGCAGCTCTGGACGGGGCGGTGAAAAACTGTTTTTT.

The CDR3 region is CASSRNSRYNEQYF. The CDR3 coding sequence is TGTGCCAGCAGTCGGAATAGCCGATACAATGAGCAGTACTTC. J is TRBJ2-1 and V is TRBV6-2 or TRBV6-3; D unresolved. TRBJ2-7 matches the DNA end more closely, so the J call is doubtful. The germline CDR1 and CDR2 sequences are MNHEY and SVGEGT. The CDR3 consists of 14 residues.

The chain carries TRBV6-5 and TRBJ2-2, with 10 bases fitting TRBD1. The V gene's germline CDR1 is MNHEY and CDR2 SVGAGI. The CDR3 covers 16 residues. The V segment lost 0 bases and the J segment 4 bases; nucleotides outside the gene matches: 2. CDR3 residues: CASSYSGQGPTGELFF. The CDR3 DNA follows: TGTGCCAGCAGTTACTCGGGACAGGGGCCCACCGGGGAGCTGTTTTTT.

The chain employs TRBV12-3 or TRBV12-4 and TRBJ2-1, with D perhaps being TRBD1 or TRBD2 (5 bases each). V lost 8 bases and J 0 bases, leaving 20 bases between the germline ends. The CDR3 has 17 amino acids. The CDR3 nucleotides are TGTGCCAGCCCCCTATTCGGGGCCTCCAGCTCCTACAATGAGCAGTTCTTC. This sequence encodes CASPLFGASSSYNEQFF.

The V and J genes are TRBV24-1 and TRBJ2-1, with 8 bases that match TRBD2. The CDR3 is 16 residues long. V shed 4 bases and J 3 bases; nucleotides not matched to a gene: 7. The germline V gene has CDR1 KGHDR and CDR2 SFDVKD. In nucleotides, the CDR3 is TGTGCCACCAGTGAGCCGACCGGGACTAGCTACAATGAGCAGTTCTTC. Protein product: CATSEPTGTSYNEQFF.

The chain recombines TRBV7-9 with TRBJ2-5, with D perhaps TRBD1 or TRBD2 (5 bases each). The germline V gene has CDR1 SEHNR and CDR2 FQNEAQ (reference sequence). V lost 1 base and J lost 0, with 18 bases in between. The CDR3 is 18 residues long. The CDR3 DNA is TGTGCCAGCAGCTTAGGGGTCCCGGGGCGACGGTACCAAGAGACCCAGTACTTC. This codes for CASSLGVPGRRYQETQYF.

This chain connects TRBV4-1 to TRBJ1-1; D call uncertain. This CDR3 is 15 amino acids long. The V end was cut by 0 bases, the J end by 6 bases, with 14 bases between. Germline V gene lookup returns CDR1 MGHRA and CDR2 YSYEKL. DNA of the CDR3: TGCGCCAGCAGCCAAGATTTGGCCCCTTGGGCTGAAGCTTTCTTT. Translation: CASSQDLAPWAEAFF.

V is TRBV3-1 and J is TRBJ2-7, with D possibly TRBD1 on 5 matching bases. Germline loops: CDR1 LGHDT, CDR2 YNNKEL (reference sequence). The CDR3 spans 14 residues. Trimming pared 3 bases from V and 4 bases from J, leaving 13 bases between. CDR3 in amino acids: CASSQPNRNYEQYF. CDR3 bases: TGTGCCAGCAGCCAGCCCAACAGGAATTACGAGCAGTACTTC.

The chain couples TRBV20-1 to TRBJ1-5, with 7 bases that match TRBD1. CDR3 length: 16 residues. V trimming: 3 bases; J trimming: 2 bases; junction bases outside the gene matches: 10. The germline V gene has CDR1 DFQATT and CDR2 SNEGSKA (reference sequence). The CDR3 DNA follows: TGCAGTGCTAGGCAACCGGGACAGAAGGGCAATCAGCCCCAGCATTTT. It yields the protein CSARQPGQKGNQPQHF.

The V and J genes are TRBV7-2 and TRBJ1-5; weak D call: TRBD1 (5 bases). Germline CDR1 is SGHTA and CDR2 is FQGNSA. V gave up 5 bases and J gave up 1 base, with 15 bases separating them. The CDR3 has 16 residues. The CDR3 region is CASSTGGGLSNQPQHF. The CDR3 coding sequence is TGTGCCAGCAGCACCGGGGGGGGGTTAAGCAATCAGCCCCAGCATTTT.